This T cell receptor (beta chain) was sequenced in a study of shared clonotypes between healthy human individuals. Looking at the study overall: CD8 memory received one plate per donor, CD8 naive two, CD4 memory three and CD4 naive three.

On this clone: Its antigen is unknown.

V was trimmed by 0 bases and J by 6 bases, leaving 10 bases between them. This CDR3 has 13 amino acids. CDR1 and CDR2 (germline): SGHRS, YFSETQ. Regarding the study as a whole: Non-shared clonotypes displayed generation probabilities falling below those of clonotypes present in all four donors. Since donors were few, the genetic and exposure-history diversity represented was limited.

Only in-frame clones appear in the TCRdb table, and some are missing; sequencing was by immunoSEQ multiplex PCR. In the table there are more than 2,000,000 clones, around nine tenths of which are singletons. Source material: naive CD4+ T cells sorted from blood. This sample's subset: CD45RA+ positively selected. The clonotype comes from a young man in good health. The chain couples TRBV5-1 to TRBJ2-7, with unresolved D. The CDR3 here is CASSLETTGEQYF. The CDR3 DNA reads as TGCGCCAGCAGCTTGGAAACCACGGGCGAGCAGTACTTC.